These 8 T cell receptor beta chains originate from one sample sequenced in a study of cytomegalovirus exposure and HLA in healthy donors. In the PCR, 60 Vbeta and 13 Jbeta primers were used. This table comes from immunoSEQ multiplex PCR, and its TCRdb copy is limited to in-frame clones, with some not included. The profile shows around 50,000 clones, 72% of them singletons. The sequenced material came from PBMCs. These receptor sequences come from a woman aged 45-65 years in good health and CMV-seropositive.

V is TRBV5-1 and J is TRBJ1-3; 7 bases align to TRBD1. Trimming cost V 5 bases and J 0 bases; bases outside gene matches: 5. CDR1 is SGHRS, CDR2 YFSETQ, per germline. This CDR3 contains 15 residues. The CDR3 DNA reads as TGCGCCAGCAGGGAGGGGGACAGCTCTGGAAACACCATATATTTT. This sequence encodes CASREGDSSGNTIYF.

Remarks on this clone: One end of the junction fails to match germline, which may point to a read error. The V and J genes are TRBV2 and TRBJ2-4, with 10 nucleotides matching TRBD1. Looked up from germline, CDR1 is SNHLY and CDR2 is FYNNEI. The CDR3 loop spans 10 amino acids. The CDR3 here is CASSRDRGHF. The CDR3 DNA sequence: TGTGCCAGCAGCCGGGACAGGGGACACTTC.

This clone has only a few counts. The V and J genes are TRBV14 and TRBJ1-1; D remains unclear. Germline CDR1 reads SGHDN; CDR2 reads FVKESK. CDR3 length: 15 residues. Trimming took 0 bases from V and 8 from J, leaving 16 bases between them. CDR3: CASSQDLWSANEAFF. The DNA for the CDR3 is TGTGCCAGCAGCCAAGATCTCTGGAGCGCCAACGAAGCTTTCTTT.

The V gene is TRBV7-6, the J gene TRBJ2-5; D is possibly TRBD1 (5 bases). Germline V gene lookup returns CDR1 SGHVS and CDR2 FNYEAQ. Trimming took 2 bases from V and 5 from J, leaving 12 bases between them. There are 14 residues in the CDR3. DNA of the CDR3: TGTGCCAGCAGCTTACAGGGAACCCTGGAGACCCAGTACTTC. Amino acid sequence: CASSLQGTLETQYF.

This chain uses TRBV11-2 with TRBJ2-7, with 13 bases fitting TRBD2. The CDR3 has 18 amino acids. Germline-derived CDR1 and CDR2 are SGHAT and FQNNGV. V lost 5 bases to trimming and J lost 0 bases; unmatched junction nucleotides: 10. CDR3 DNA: TGTGCCAGCAGCCTACTACTGGGACTAGCGGGGAGCTCCTACGAGCAGTACTTC. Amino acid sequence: CASSLLLGLAGSSYEQYF.

Written as DNA, the CDR3 is TGTGCCAGCAGTTACTCGGCCCAGCCAGGGAACATTCAGTACTTC. It yields the protein CASSYSAQPGNIQYF. V gene TRBV6-5 combines with J gene TRBJ2-4; TRBD1 is a possible D gene (5 bases). V was trimmed by 0 bases and J by 7 bases, leaving 13 bases between them. Germline loops: CDR1 MNHEY, CDR2 SVGAGI. CDR3 length: 15 residues.

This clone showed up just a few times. The CDR3 reads CASSSGLGNTGELFF. CDR3 nucleotides: TGTGCCAGCAGCTCGGGACTCGGGAACACCGGGGAGCTGTTTTTT. V and J are TRBV7-2 and TRBJ2-2; maybe TRBD2 (6 bases). The CDR3 spans 15 residues. V was pared by 4 bases and J by 1 base, with 10 bases between. Germline-derived CDR1 and CDR2 are SGHTA and FQGNSA.

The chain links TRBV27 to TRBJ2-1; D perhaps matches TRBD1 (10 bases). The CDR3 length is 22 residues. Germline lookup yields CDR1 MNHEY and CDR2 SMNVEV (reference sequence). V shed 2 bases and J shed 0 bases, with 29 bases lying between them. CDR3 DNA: TGTGCCAGCAGTTTAGGGACAGGGGCCCTTCGGGAGCGGGGGGCCTCCTACAATGAGCAGTTCTTC. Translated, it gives CASSLGTGALRERGASYNEQFF.